These 3 T cell receptor beta chains were all obtained from the same sample, sequenced in a study of T cells in Graves' hyperthyroidism and ophthalmopathy. Amplified TCR beta CDR3 regions came from RNA transcripts. HTBI primers were used for first-round RT-PCR of the TCR CDR3. MiXCR, run by TCRdb on the multiplex PCR reads, gives a single entry per CDR3 protein. The sample records about 400,000 distinct CDR3 sequences, roughly 15% being singletons. Sequenced sample: blood. The receptors shown here come from a woman in her thirties with Graves' ophthalmopathy.

This clonotype occurred many times. This sequence joins TRBV5-1 and TRBJ2-2, with TRBD1 matching 8 bases. The CDR3 covers 16 residues. V lost 4 bases and J lost 2; bases outside the gene matches: 7. From germline, CDR1 is SGHRS and CDR2 YFSETQ. The CDR3 loop is CASSQRGQANTGELFF. In DNA form, the CDR3 reads TGCGCCAGCAGCCAGAGGGGACAGGCCAACACCGGGGAGCTGTTTTTT.

This clonotype was recorded many times. This chain connects TRBV18 to TRBJ2-1, with a possible D match to TRBD1 (5 bases). Trimming removed 2 bases from V and 7 bases from J, with 9 bases in between. The germline V gene has CDR1 KGHSH and CDR2 LQKENI. CDR3 length: 13 residues. The CDR3 DNA is TGTGCCAGCTCACCATGGGGCCAAAATGAGCAGTTCTTC. It translates to CASSPWGQNEQFF.

This chain uses TRBV20-1 with TRBJ2-3; TRBD2 matches at 10 bases. This CDR3 is built from 17 residues. Germline V lookup: CDR1 DFQATT, CDR2 SNEGSKA (reference sequence). V lost 0 bases, J lost 5 bases, and 11 bases stayed unmatched. DNA of the CDR3: TGCAGTGCTAGAGATCTTCTCTTAGCGGGGGGTGGAGATACGCAGTATTTT. Amino acid sequence: CSARDLLLAGGGDTQYF.